The clone carrying this TCR beta chain has only a few counts. Amplification targeted TCR beta CDR3 regions from RNA transcripts. The HTBI primer set was used in a first-round RT-PCR of the TCR CDR3. TCRdb itself ran the multiplex PCR reads through MiXCR, one entry per CDR3 protein. The data show about 500,000 distinct CDR3 sequences, with 13% to 15% seen just once and under 20% held by the top ten. These data originate in a study of T cells in Graves' hyperthyroidism and ophthalmopathy. CDR3 length equals 17 residues. Looked up from germline, CDR1 is SEHNR and CDR2 is FQNEAQ (reference sequence). Trimming took 5 bases from V and 1 from J, leaving 20 bases between them.

The rearrangement joins TRBV7-9 to TRBJ1-1; tentatively, D is TRBD1 (6 bases). The receptor's source is a woman between 18 and 30 years old with Graves' hyperthyroidism. Specimen: blood. CDR3 bases: TGTGCCAGCAGCCTTACCCCTCAGGGACACTCGAACACTGAAGCTTTCTTT. As protein: CASSLTPQGHSNTEAFF.